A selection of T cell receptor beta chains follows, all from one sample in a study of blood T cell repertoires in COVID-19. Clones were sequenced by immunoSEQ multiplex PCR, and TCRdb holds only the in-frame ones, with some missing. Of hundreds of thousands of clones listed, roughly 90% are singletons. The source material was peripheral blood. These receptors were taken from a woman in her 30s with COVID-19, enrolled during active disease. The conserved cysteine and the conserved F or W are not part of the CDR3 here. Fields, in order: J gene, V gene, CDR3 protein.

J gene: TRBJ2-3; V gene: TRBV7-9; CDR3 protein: ASSPPGLAGVRDTQY
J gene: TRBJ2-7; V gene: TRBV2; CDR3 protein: ASSLEYEQY
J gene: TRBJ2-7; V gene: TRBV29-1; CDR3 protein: SVLTGAYEQY
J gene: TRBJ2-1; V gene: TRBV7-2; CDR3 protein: ASSHLGQAIYNEQF
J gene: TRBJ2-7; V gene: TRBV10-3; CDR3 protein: AISAQGRAEQY
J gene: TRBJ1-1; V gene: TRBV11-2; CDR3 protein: ASSFPTGRNTEAF
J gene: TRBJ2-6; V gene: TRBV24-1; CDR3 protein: ATATEISGANVLT
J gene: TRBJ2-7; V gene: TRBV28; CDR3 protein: ASSLRTGIYEQY
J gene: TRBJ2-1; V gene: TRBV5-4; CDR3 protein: ASSLGAGGYNEQF
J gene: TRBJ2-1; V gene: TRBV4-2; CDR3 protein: ASSQPGQGENEQF
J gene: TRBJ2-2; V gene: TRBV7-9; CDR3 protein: ASSFNRNTGELF
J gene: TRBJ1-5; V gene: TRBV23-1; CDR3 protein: ASSGHARDQPQH
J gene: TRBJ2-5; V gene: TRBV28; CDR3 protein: ASSVTGSTVGGETQY
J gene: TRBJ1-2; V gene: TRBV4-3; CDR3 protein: ASSQDPLEASYGYT
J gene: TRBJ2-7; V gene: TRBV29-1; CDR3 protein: SVARVTGDEQY
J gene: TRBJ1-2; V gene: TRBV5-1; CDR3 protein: ASSWAGSSLDGYT
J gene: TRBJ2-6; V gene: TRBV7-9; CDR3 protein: ASSQNSKGEPWGANVLT
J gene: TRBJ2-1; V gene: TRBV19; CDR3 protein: ASSPASEYNEQF
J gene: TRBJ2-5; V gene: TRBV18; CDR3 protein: ASSPPEASGLGYQETQY
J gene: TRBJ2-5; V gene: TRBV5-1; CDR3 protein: ASSLLAGVQETQY
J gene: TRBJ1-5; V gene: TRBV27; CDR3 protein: ASRTGGGNQPQH
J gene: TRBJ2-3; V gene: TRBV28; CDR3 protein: ASSPPSTDTQY